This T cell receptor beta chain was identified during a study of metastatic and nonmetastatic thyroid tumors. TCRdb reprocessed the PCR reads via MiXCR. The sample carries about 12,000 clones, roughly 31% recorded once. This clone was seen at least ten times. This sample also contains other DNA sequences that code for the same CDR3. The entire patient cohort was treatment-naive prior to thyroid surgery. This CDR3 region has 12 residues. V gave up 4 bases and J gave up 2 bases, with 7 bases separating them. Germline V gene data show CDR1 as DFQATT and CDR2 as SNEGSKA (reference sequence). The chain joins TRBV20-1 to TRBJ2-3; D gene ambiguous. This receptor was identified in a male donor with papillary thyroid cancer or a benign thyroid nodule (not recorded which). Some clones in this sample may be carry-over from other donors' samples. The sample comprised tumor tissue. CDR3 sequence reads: CSAKDNTDTQYF. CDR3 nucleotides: TGCAGTGCTAAAGACAACACAGATACGCAGTATTTT.